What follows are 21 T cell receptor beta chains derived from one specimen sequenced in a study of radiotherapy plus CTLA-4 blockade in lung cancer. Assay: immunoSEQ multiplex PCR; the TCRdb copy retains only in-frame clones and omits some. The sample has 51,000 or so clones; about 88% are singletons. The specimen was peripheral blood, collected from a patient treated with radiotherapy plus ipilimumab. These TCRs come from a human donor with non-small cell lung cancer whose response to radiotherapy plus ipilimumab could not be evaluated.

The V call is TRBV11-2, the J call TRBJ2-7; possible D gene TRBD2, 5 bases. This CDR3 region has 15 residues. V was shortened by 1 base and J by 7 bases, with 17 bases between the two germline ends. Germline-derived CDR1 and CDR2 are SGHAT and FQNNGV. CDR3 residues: CASSLVPAAVGEQYF. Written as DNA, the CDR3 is TGTGCCAGCAGCTTAGTCCCCGCAGCGGTGGGTGAGCAGTACTTC.

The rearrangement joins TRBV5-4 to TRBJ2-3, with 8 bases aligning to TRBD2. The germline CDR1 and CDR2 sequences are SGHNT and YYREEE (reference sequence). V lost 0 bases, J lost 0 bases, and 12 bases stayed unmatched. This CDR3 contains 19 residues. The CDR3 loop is CASSLAGGALFPSTDTQYF. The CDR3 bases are TGTGCCAGCAGCTTGGCGGGGGGGGCGCTTTTCCCGAGCACAGATACGCAGTATTTT.

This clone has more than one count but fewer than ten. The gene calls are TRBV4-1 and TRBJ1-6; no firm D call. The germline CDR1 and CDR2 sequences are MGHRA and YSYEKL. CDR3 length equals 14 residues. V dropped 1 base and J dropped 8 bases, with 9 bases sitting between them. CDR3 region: CASSQVGRDSPLHF. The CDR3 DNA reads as TGCGCCAGCAGCCAAGTAGGGCGGGATTCACCCCTCCACTTT.

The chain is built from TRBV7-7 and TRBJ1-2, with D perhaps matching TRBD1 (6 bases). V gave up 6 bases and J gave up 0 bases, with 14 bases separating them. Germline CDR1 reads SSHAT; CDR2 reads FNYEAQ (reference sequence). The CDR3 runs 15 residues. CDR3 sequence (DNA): TGTGCCAGCAGGGACAGATCATACTCTAACTATGGCTACACCTTC. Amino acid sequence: CASRDRSYSNYGYTF.

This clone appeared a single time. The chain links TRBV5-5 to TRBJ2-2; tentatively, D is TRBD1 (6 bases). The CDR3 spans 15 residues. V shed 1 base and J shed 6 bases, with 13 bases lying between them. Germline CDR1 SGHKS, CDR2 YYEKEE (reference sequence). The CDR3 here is CASSLSGDLAGELFF. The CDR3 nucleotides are TGTGCCAGCAGCTTGTCAGGGGATTTGGCCGGGGAGCTGTTTTTT.

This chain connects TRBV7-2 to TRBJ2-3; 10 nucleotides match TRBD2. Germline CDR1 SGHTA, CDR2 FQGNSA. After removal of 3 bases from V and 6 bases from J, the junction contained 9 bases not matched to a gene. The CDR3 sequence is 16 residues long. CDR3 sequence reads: CASSFRSGGPADTQYF. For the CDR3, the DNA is TGTGCCAGCAGCTTTCGTAGCGGGGGGCCAGCGGATACGCAGTATTTT.

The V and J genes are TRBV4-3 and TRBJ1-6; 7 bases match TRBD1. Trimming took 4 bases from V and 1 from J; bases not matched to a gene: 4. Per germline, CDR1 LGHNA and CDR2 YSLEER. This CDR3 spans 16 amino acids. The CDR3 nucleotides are TGCGCCAGCAGCCGCGACAGGGAATCCTATAATTCACCCCTCCACTTT. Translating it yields CASSRDRESYNSPLHF.

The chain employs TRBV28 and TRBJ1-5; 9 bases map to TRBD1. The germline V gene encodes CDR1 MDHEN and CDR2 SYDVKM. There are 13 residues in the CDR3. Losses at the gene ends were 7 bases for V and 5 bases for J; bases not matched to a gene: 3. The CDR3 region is CASTGTGHQPQHF. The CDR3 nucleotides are TGTGCCAGCACCGGGACAGGGCATCAGCCCCAGCATTTT.

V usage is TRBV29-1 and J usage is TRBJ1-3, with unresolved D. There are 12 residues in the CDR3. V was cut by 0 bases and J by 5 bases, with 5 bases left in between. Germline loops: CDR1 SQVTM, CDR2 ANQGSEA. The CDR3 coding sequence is TGCAGCGTTGAAGATCAAAGAAACACCATATATTTT. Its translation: CSVEDQRNTIYF.

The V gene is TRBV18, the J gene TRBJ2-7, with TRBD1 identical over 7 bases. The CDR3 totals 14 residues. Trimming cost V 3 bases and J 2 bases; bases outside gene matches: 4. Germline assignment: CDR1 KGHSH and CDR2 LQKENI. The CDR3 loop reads CASSPDRSTYEQYF. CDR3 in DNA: TGTGCCAGCTCACCGGACAGGTCCACCTACGAGCAGTACTTC.

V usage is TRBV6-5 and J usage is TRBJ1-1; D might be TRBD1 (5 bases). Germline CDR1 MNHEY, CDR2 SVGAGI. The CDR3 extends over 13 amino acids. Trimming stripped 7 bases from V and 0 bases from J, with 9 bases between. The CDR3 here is CASMIRVNTEAFF. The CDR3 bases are TGTGCCAGCATGATCAGGGTGAACACTGAAGCTTTCTTT.

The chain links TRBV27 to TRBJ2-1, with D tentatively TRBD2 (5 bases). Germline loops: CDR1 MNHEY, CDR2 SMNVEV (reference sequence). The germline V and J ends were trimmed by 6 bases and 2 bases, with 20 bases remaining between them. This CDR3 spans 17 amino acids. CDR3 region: CASRTFQAGPAYNEQFF. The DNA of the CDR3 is TGTGCCAGCAGAACATTCCAGGCGGGCCCGGCCTACAATGAGCAGTTCTTC.

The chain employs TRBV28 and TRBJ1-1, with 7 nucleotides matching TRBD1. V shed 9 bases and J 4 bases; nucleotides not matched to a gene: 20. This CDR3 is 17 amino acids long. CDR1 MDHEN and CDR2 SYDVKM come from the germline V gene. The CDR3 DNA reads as TGTGCCAGTCAGGAGGGATCGGGAGGGGGCGTGATCACTGAAGCTTTCTTT. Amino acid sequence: CASQEGSGGGVITEAFF.

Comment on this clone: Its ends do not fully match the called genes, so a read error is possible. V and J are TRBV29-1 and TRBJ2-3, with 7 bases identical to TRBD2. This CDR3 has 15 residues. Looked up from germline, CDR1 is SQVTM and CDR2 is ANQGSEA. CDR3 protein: CSVEEGGTNRDTQYF. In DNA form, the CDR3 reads TGCAGCGTAGAAGAGGGTGGGACTAATAGAGATACGCAGTATTTT.

The CDR3 sequence: CASSQDPYNEQFF. CDR3 in DNA: TGCGCCAGCAGCCAAGATCCGTACAATGAGCAGTTCTTC. The rearrangement links TRBV4-3 to TRBJ2-1; the D is unclear. Trimming left V 0 bases short and J 4 bases short, with 4 bases between. CDR1 and CDR2 (germline): LGHNA, YSLEER. The CDR3 runs 13 residues.

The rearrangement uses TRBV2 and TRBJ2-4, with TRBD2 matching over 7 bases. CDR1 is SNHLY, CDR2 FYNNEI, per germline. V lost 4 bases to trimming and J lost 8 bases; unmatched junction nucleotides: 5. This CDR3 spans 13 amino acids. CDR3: CASSGTSSDIQYF. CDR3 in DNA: TGTGCCAGCAGTGGGACTAGTTCTGACATTCAGTACTTC.

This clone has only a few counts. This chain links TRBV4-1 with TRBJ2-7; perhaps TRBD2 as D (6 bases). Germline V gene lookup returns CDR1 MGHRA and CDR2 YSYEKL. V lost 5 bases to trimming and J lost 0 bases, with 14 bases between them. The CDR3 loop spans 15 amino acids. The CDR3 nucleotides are TGCGCCAGCAGCTGGGGGGAGATGAACTCCTACGAGCAGTACTTC. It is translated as CASSWGEMNSYEQYF.

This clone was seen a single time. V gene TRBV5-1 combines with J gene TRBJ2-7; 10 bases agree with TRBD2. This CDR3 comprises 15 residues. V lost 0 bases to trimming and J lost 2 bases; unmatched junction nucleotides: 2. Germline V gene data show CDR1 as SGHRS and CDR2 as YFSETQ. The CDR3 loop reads CASSLGSGGPYEQYF. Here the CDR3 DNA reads TGCGCCAGCAGCTTGGGTAGCGGGGGGCCCTACGAGCAGTACTTC.

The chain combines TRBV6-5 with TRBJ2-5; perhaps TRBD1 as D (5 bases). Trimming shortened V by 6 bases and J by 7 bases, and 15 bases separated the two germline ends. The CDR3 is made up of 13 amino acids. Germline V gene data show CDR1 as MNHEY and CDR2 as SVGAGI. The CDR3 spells CASSPGGAMTQYF. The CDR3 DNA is TGTGCCAGCAGCCCCGGTGGGGCGATGACCCAGTACTTC.

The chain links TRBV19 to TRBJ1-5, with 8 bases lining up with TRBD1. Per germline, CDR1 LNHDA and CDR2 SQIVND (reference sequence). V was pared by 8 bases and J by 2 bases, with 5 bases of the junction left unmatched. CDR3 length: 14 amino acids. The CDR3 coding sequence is TGTGCCAGTGCCGGACAGGGTGGCAATCAGCCCCAGCATTTT. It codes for CASAGQGGNQPQHF. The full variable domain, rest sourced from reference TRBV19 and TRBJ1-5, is DGGITQSPKYLFRKEGQNVTLSCEQNLNHDAMYWYRQDPGQGLRLIYYSQIVNDFQKGDIAEGYSVSREKKESFPLTVTSAQKNPTAFYLCASAGQGGNQPQHFGDGTRLSIL.

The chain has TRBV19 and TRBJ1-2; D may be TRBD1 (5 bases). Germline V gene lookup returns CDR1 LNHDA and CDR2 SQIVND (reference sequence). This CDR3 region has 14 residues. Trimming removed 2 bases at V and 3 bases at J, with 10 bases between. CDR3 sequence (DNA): TGTGCCAGTAGTATATCGGGGGACTACTATGGCTACACCTTC. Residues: CASSISGDYYGYTF.